The present T cell receptor beta chain was sequenced within a study of spatial heterogeneity in lung cancer. Study-wide background: The 65 or so donors had untreated early-stage non-small cell lung cancer. Upon disease recurrence, some blood samples were collected, and the median time to first recurrence was roughly 350 days. Whole-study results and caveats: Ubiquitous, expanded tumor-derived TCRs were more frequently observed in blood at resection than at follow-up.

This clonotype was seen ten or more times. Its antigen is currently unknown. Because this beta chain is a stray read in a library intended to capture alpha chains, its abundance should not be given much weight. As for time point: blood taken at disease recurrence. Whole RNA from tumor, nontumor lung or frozen PBMC was sequenced unsorted. The germline V gene encodes CDR1 SGHTA and CDR2 FQGNSA. V was clipped by 0 bases and J by 7 bases; unmatched bases: 3. CDR3 length: 13 residues. TCR cDNA molecules each carried a unique molecular identifier. MiXCR, run by TCRdb on the 5' RACE reads, gives a single entry per CDR3 protein. The profile covers 7,500 to 10,000 distinct CDR3 sequences, with around 4.2% appearing a single time and approximately 18% taken by the ten largest.

The sequence derives from a female donor with early-stage non-small cell lung cancer. The V call is TRBV7-2, the J call TRBJ2-7; 7 bases are shared with TRBD2. Sequencing was performed on PBMCs, taken at recurrence. The CDR3 spells CASSLAGGREQYF. For the CDR3, the DNA is TGTGCCAGCAGCTTAGCGGGAGGGCGAGAGCAGTACTTC.